The sequence of this TCR beta chain was determined in a study of shared clonotypes between healthy human individuals (dated by TCRdb to between 2020 and 2021). Context from the whole study: Two women and three men aged 18 to 49 years were included in the cohort. Per donor, leukapheresis produced somewhere between about 0.94 and 9 billion PBMCs. Per donor, three plates each were used for CD4 naive and CD4 memory, two for CD8 naive, and one for CD8 memory. Different laboratories and diverse techniques were used to prepare libraries and sequence TCR repertoires, to increase sequencing depth and limit assay-specific biases. To estimate repertoire size and how much clonotype sharing occurs between individuals, the study deeply sequenced the blood TCR repertoires of five healthy adults.

Turning to this clone: Its antigen has not been determined. It has no much larger one-base neighbor in the sample; base qualities were not kept.

Healthy HIV-negative adults with no recently reported acute infections or vaccinations were included as donors. Every donor was a Caucasian adult living in Nashville, Tennessee, USA. CD4+ T cells were enriched through magnetic negative selection, after which naive cells were positively selected on CD45RA and the remaining negative fraction served as the memory subset. Blood was obtained by leukapheresis, after which PBMCs were separated by Ficoll-Histopaque density gradient centrifugation and cryopreserved in liquid nitrogen vapor phase. Analytical flow cytometry was used to check the purity and quantity of every magnetically sorted T cell population. Genomic DNA was isolated from every sorted fraction and measured by UV absorbance on a Nanodrop 2000c. Trimming takes 4 bases from V and 0 bases from J, and the germline ends sit 14 bases apart. In the germline V gene, CDR1 corresponds to SGHRS and CDR2 to YFSETQ. From the cysteine up to the phenylalanine, the CDR3 has a length of 15 residues. Just CDR3 DNA is preserved here, 45 bases in frame from base 1.

Using the deep immunoSEQ assay, multiplex PCR amplified TCR CDR3 regions from genomic DNA. Genomic DNA extracted from each cell subset was distributed evenly over all wells of several immunoSEQ 96-well plates, and each plate served as one replicate. For sorted subsets, each replicate PCR was loaded with around 220 ng genomic DNA, equivalent to some 31,000 T cell genomes. Purified libraries were quantified with a Qubit 3.0 fluorometer, sized on a Bioanalyzer 2100, and re-quantified with the KAPA Library Quantification kit. A separate single-read 150-cycle Illumina NextSeq 550 flow cell was used to sequence each immunoSEQ 96-well plate. From the authors' description of their analysis: Because only junctional sequences without quality scores were contained in the immunoSEQ output, filtering matching that applied to full-length reads could not be performed. To assign V/J genes and CDR3, sequences were annotated against IMGT germline references using PyIR, a Python wrapper for IgBLAST v1.9. Reads were removed for weak V/J assignments (E-value above 1e-6), missing CDR3, stop codons, out-of-frame junctions, or ambiguous translated residues. A V3J clonotype was defined by an identical inferred V gene, J gene, and CDR3 amino acid sequence. Percentage overlap between repertoires was calculated by dividing the number of shared unique clonotypes by the size of the smaller repertoire. Three approaches were used to assess repertoire richness: RTK rarefaction, the Chao1 estimator, and Recon v2.1 estimates of unobserved clonotypes. For all TCRbeta clonotypes obtained by the gDNA method from a few donors, generation probabilities were computed with OLGA. Held by TCRdb, this immuneACCESS table contains in-frame sequences only and omits some clones. Under half of the omission traces to an unresolved V gene where checked; the cause of the rest is unknown. The V and J calls and the clone size are those of that table, but D and trimming were determined from the DNA. The sample has approximately 340,000 clones on record, around 72% of them singletons. The ten largest account for approximately 10% of the sample.

Study-wide findings and limitations: Compared with non-shared clonotypes, the clonotypes found in all four sorted-subset donors had higher generation probabilities. Sharing across several donors was observed for approximately 5% of naive CD4, about 3.2% of naive CD8, 2% to 2.5% of memory CD4, and 0.4% of memory CD8 clonotypes. Pairwise subsampling led to the expectation that sequencing depth would affect the degree of clonotype sharing among donors. Sampling was limited to blood, and TCR repertoires in tissue likely differ from TCR repertoires in blood. Estimated clonotype richness was generally larger for naive than for memory subsets. Incomplete sequencing was indicated by rarefaction of sorted-subset datasets, despite the large sequencing depth. Because the study included only a small number of donors, the genetic and exposure-history diversity represented was limited.

The chain was built from TRBV5-1 and TRBJ2-7; 6 matching bases give a weak D call of TRBD2. The source of this sequence is a man between 25 and 39 years old in good health. The sequenced sample consisted of memory CD4+ T cells sorted from blood. Explained via the paper, the cell subset or site label denotes: CD45RA-negative fraction. The CDR3 corresponds to CASSRGDGSSYEQYF. The DNA sequence is given as TGCGCCAGCAGCCGGGGAGACGGGAGCTCCTACGAGCAGTACTTC.